These 20 T cell receptor beta chains share one sample of origin, sequenced in a study of blood T cell repertoires in COVID-19. TCRdb's table, derived via immunoSEQ multiplex PCR, lists solely in-frame clones and lacks some. Of fewer than 20,000 clones detected, about 80% appear once; the ten largest clones hold approximately 32%. Sequencing was done on a sample of peripheral blood. These receptors came from a man aged 70-80 years with active or convalescent COVID-19.

The CDR3 reads CASRRGYLYEQYF. The CDR3 DNA reads TGTGCCAGCAGAAGGGGATACCTCTACGAGCAGTACTTC. The chain links TRBV28 to TRBJ2-7; perhaps TRBD1 as D (5 bases). V was clipped by 6 bases and J by 3 bases, with 12 bases between them. CDR3 length equals 13 residues. The germline V gene has CDR1 MDHEN and CDR2 SYDVKM.

The chain carries TRBV11-2 and TRBJ1-3; D may be TRBD1 (6 bases). V lost 4 bases, J lost 1 base, and 17 bases lay in between. This CDR3 is 17 amino acids long. The germline CDR1 and CDR2 sequences are SGHAT and FQNNGV. Here the CDR3 reads CASSSSRGATSGNTIYF. The CDR3 bases are TGTGCCAGCAGCTCTTCTCGGGGGGCGACGTCTGGAAACACCATATATTTT.

The CDR3 reads CAISEFREEQYF. The CDR3 DNA sequence: TGTGCCATCAGTGAGTTCAGGGAAGAGCAGTACTTC. The chain joins TRBV10-3 to TRBJ2-7; maybe TRBD1 (5 bases). V lost 1 base to trimming and J lost 7 bases, with 8 bases between them. The V gene's germline CDR1 is ENHRY and CDR2 SYGVKD. The CDR3 runs to 12 residues.

The chain employs TRBV5-1 and TRBJ2-5; the match to TRBD1 covers 8 bases. Trimming cost V 9 bases and J 5 bases; bases outside gene matches: 15. Germline-derived CDR1 and CDR2 are SGHRS and YFSETQ. The CDR3 extends over 15 amino acids. The CDR3 DNA sequence: TGCGCCACCTCGACAGGGGACCACATAGGGGAGACCCAGTACTTC. It is translated as CATSTGDHIGETQYF.

This chain links TRBV3-1 (or the pseudogene TRBV3-2) with TRBJ2-7; D remains ambiguous. V was clipped by 0 bases and J by 7 bases, with 16 bases between them. The CDR3 contains 15 residues. The germline V gene has CDR1 LGHDT and CDR2 YNNKEL (reference sequence). The CDR3 region has the DNA TGTGCCAGCAGCCAAGATTCTACGGCTTCGAGGGAGCAGTACTTC. It translates to CASSQDSTASREQYF.

This chain connects TRBV5-1 to TRBJ2-3; 11 nucleotides line up with TRBD2. Germline V gene sequence: CDR1 SGHRS, CDR2 YFSETQ. The CDR3 extends over 15 amino acids. J was trimmed by 6 bases and V by 4 bases; bases with no gene match: 7. The CDR3 nucleotides are TGCGCCAGCAGCCCCCCGACTAGCGGGGCGGATACGCAGTATTTT. It encodes CASSPPTSGADTQYF.

The genes are TRBV5-1 and TRBJ1-1, with 9 bases lining up with TRBD1. The CDR3 is 13 amino acids. Per germline, CDR1 SGHRS and CDR2 YFSETQ. The ends lost 4 bases at V and 4 bases at J; junction bases unmatched: 2. The CDR3 bases are TGCGCCAGCAGCCGGGGACAGGGCACTGAAGCTTTCTTT. This sequence encodes CASSRGQGTEAFF.

The chain uses TRBV28 and TRBJ1-6, with 11 bases that match TRBD1. CDR1 is MDHEN and CDR2 is SYDVKM in the germline V gene. This CDR3 is built from 14 residues. Unmatched junction bases numbered 9, after V lost 7 bases and J lost 13 bases. CDR3 in DNA: TGTGCCAGCACCCCACCTAGGGACAGGGGGCCCCTCCACTTT. It translates to CASTPPRDRGPLHF.

This clone was recorded a few times. This chain uses TRBV5-1 with TRBJ2-2; no clear D gene. The V and J ends lost 1 base and 4 bases respectively, with 8 bases between them. CDR1 SGHRS and CDR2 YFSETQ come from the germline V gene. The CDR3 length is 14 residues. CDR3 residues: CASSLQAATGELFF. As DNA, the CDR3 is TGCGCCAGCAGCTTGCAGGCAGCCACCGGGGAGCTGTTTTTT.

V and J are TRBV2 and TRBJ2-2, with 9 nucleotides matching TRBD2. The CDR3 spans 14 residues. The ends lost 7 bases at V and 6 bases at J; junction bases unmatched: 6. Germline V gene data show CDR1 as SNHLY and CDR2 as FYNNEI. The CDR3 here is CASKASGAAGELFF. CDR3 DNA sequence: TGTGCCAGCAAGGCTAGCGGGGCGGCCGGGGAGCTGTTTTTT.

This clone came up a few times. This chain uses TRBV10-3 with TRBJ1-3; no clear D gene. The CDR3 runs to 13 residues. CDR1 and CDR2 (germline): ENHRY, SYGVKD. Trimming stripped 3 bases from V and 7 bases from J, with 10 bases between. In DNA form, the CDR3 reads TGTGCCATCAGTGACGGTTTAGTGAACACCATATATTTT. Residues: CAISDGLVNTIYF.

DNA of the CDR3: TGTGCCACCTACTCGGGGGGGGCGTTCGGTGGCTACACCTTC. It codes for CATYSGGAFGGYTF. This sequence joins TRBV28 and TRBJ1-2, with D perhaps matching TRBD1 (6 bases). This CDR3 region has 14 residues. The germline gives CDR1 MDHEN, CDR2 SYDVKM. Trimming removed 10 bases at V and 7 bases at J, with 22 bases between.

The chain is built from TRBV27 and TRBJ2-1, with a weak D call TRBD2 (6 bases). The CDR3 totals 14 residues. Germline V gene lookup returns CDR1 MNHEY and CDR2 SMNVEV (reference sequence). V was pared by 1 base and J by 6 bases, with 10 bases between. The CDR3 reads CASSLLLAGNEQFF. CDR3 in DNA: TGTGCCAGCAGTTTATTACTAGCCGGCAATGAGCAGTTCTTC.

This clone was detected once. This sequence joins TRBV5-1 and TRBJ1-1; 7 nucleotides line up with TRBD1. Germline V gene data show CDR1 as SGHRS and CDR2 as YFSETQ. V lost 4 bases and J lost 6; bases outside the gene matches: 9. This CDR3 is built from 14 residues. This CDR3 is CASSLGQRGAEAFF. The CDR3 bases are TGCGCCAGCAGCCTGGGACAGCGGGGGGCTGAAGCTTTCTTT.

The chain links TRBV6-1 to TRBJ1-1, with D tentatively TRBD1 (5 bases). The V end lost 6 bases, the J end lost 5 bases, and 19 bases lay between the germline ends. CDR1 and CDR2 from the germline V gene are MNHNS and SASEGT. This CDR3 comprises 15 residues. This CDR3 reads CASREGFRDLTEAFF. CDR3 nucleotide sequence: TGTGCCAGCAGGGAGGGGTTTCGGGACCTTACTGAAGCTTTCTTT.

This clone was counted between two and nine times. The J gene is TRBJ1-2, the V gene TRBV25-1, with 9 bases lining up with TRBD1. This CDR3 has 13 amino acids. The germline gives CDR1 MGHDK, CDR2 SYGVNS. V shed 6 bases, J shed 2 bases, and the junction held 1 base outside the gene matches. CDR3 region: CASRGTGNYGYTF. The CDR3 coding sequence is TGTGCCAGCAGGGGGACAGGGAACTATGGCTACACCTTC.

The chain recombines TRBV4-1 with TRBJ2-3, with D unresolved. The V end was cut by 0 bases, the J end by 4 bases, with 11 bases between. The CDR3 runs to 15 residues. Germline loops: CDR1 MGHRA, CDR2 YSYEKL. CDR3 loop: CASSQDLSFPDTQYF. CDR3 sequence (DNA): TGCGCCAGCAGCCAAGACTTGTCGTTCCCAGATACGCAGTATTTT.

The chain carries TRBV5-4 and TRBJ2-7, with TRBD2 as a possible D gene (5 bases). CDR1 and CDR2 (germline): SGHNT, YYREEE (reference sequence). The V gene lost 4 bases and the J gene lost 0 bases, with 8 bases spanning the gap. This CDR3 has 13 residues. As DNA, the CDR3 is TGTGCCAGCAGCATCGACTACTCCTACGAGCAGTACTTC. It translates to CASSIDYSYEQYF.

V and J are TRBV5-5 and TRBJ2-5; the D is unclear. CDR1 is SGHKS, CDR2 YYEKEE, per germline (reference sequence). Trimming left V 4 bases short and J 5 bases short, with 9 bases between. The CDR3 contains 12 residues. The CDR3 reads CASSVYFETQYF. The CDR3 DNA reads as TGTGCCAGCAGCGTCTACTTTGAGACCCAGTACTTC.

The chain has TRBV5-1 and TRBJ2-5, with TRBD1 identical over 8 bases. The CDR3 contains 12 residues. V was clipped by 4 bases and J by 6 bases; unmatched bases: 2. The germline CDR1 and CDR2 sequences are SGHRS and YFSETQ. The CDR3 loop reads CASSGQGQTQYF. In DNA, the CDR3 is TGCGCCAGCAGCGGACAGGGACAGACCCAGTACTTC. The full variable domain, its missing parts supplied by reference TRBV5-1 and TRBJ2-5, is KAGVTQTPRYLIKTRGQQVTLSCSPISGHRSVSWYQQTPGQGLQFLFEYFSETQRNKGNFPGRFSGRQFSNSRSEMNVSTLELGDSALYLCASSGQGQTQYFGPGTRLLVL.